Following are 15 T cell receptor beta chains from one sample sequenced in a study of blood T cell repertoires in COVID-19. Here immunoSEQ multiplex PCR was the method, and the copy in TCRdb shows in-frame clones only, minus some. The sample contains around 210,000 clones, roughly 88% of which appear only once. The source material was peripheral blood. Receptor source: a young man with active or convalescent COVID-19.

This chain uses TRBV12-3 or TRBV12-4 with TRBJ2-1; 8 bases are a match to TRBD2. Unmatched junction bases numbered 5, after V lost 7 bases and J lost 6 bases. This CDR3 is 13 amino acids long. The CDR3 nucleotides are TGTGCCAGCAACCCAGCGGGAGTCAATGAGCAGTTCTTC. Translated: CASNPAGVNEQFF.

V is TRBV11-3 and J is TRBJ1-1; a weak D match, TRBD1 (5 bases). CDR3 length equals 13 residues. Trimming removed 1 base from V and 6 bases from J, with 9 bases in between. Germline V gives CDR1 SGHNT, CDR2 YENEEA. This chain's CDR3 is CASSLGAGAEAFF. DNA for the CDR3: TGTGCCAGCAGCTTAGGCGCGGGGGCTGAAGCTTTCTTT.

The chain is built from TRBV12-5 and TRBJ1-1; weak D call: TRBD1 (5 bases). Trimming left V 8 bases short and J 5 bases short, with 15 bases between. Germline V gene lookup returns CDR1 LGHNT and CDR2 FRNRAP. CDR3 size: 13 residues. The CDR3 is CASNSGSRTEAFF. The CDR3 nucleotides read TGTGCTAGTAATTCAGGGTCGCGGACTGAAGCTTTCTTT.

This sequence joins TRBV12-5 and TRBJ1-5, with a possible D match to TRBD1 (6 bases). The CDR3 has 16 amino acids. CDR1 and CDR2 from the germline V gene are LGHNT and FRNRAP. V lost 7 bases to trimming and J lost 0 bases, with 16 bases between them. CDR3 DNA: TGTGCTAGTGCCCCCGGACAGTTAAATAGCAATCAGCCCCAGCATTTT. It specifies CASAPGQLNSNQPQHF. The complete variable domain, with remaining parts taken from reference TRBV12-5 and TRBJ1-5, reads DARVTQTPRHKVTEMGQEVTMRCQPILGHNTVFWYRQTMMQGLELLAYFRNRAPLDDSGMPKDRFSAEMPDATLATLKIQPSEPRDSAVYFCASAPGQLNSNQPQHFGDGTRLSIL.

This clone was observed a handful of times. The chain couples TRBV7-9 to TRBJ1-6, with D uncertain. The germline V and J ends were trimmed by 3 bases and 5 bases, with 8 bases remaining between them. The CDR3 contains 14 residues. The germline CDR1 and CDR2 sequences are SEHNR and FQNEAQ (reference sequence). Here the CDR3 reads CASSFPGNNSPLHF. CDR3 coding DNA: TGTGCCAGCAGCTTCCCGGGTAATAATTCACCCCTCCACTTT.

The CDR3: CASSVAASPSYEQYF. As DNA, the CDR3 is TGTGCCAGCAGCGTAGCCGCTAGCCCCTCCTACGAGCAGTACTTC. The chain combines TRBV9 with TRBJ2-7; tentative D call: TRBD2 (5 bases). Deletions cut 0 bases from V and 0 bases from J, with 10 bases between. Germline CDR1 is SGDLS and CDR2 is YYNGEE. This CDR3 contains 15 residues.

Here the CDR3 reads CASRGQVGLEAFF. The CDR3 nucleotides read TGTGCCAGCAGGGGACAGGTAGGCCTAGAAGCTTTCTTT. The chain has TRBV27 and TRBJ1-1; 8 nucleotides align to TRBD1. Per the germline V gene, CDR1 is MNHEY and CDR2 is SMNVEV (reference sequence). The CDR3 consists of 13 residues. J was trimmed by 8 bases and V by 6 bases; bases with no gene match: 8.

V usage is TRBV5-1 and J usage is TRBJ2-3, with 9 bases that match TRBD2. Germline V gives CDR1 SGHRS, CDR2 YFSETQ. The CDR3 runs 17 residues. The junction had 13 bases not matched to a gene; V was cut back by 4 bases and J by 4 bases. The CDR3 DNA is TGCGCCAGCAGCCCTGGTGGGACTAGCACTGTATCAGATACGCAGTATTTT. Its translation is CASSPGGTSTVSDTQYF.

The chain joins TRBV9 to TRBJ2-3; TRBD1 matches at 7 bases. The CDR3 contains 14 residues. Per germline, CDR1 SGDLS and CDR2 YYNGEE. Losses at the gene ends were 3 bases for V and 1 base for J; bases not matched to a gene: 2. The CDR3 reads CASSAGQRTDTQYF. The CDR3, as DNA: TGTGCCAGCAGCGCGGGACAGCGCACAGATACGCAGTATTTT.

The V and J genes are TRBV14 and TRBJ2-2; TRBD2 matches 7 bases. The CDR3 length is 15 residues. Trimming removed 1 base from V and 7 bases from J; junction bases left unmatched: 6. Germline assignment: CDR1 SGHDN and CDR2 FVKESK. The CDR3 loop reads CASSQVAGRSGELFF. The CDR3 DNA reads TGTGCCAGCAGCCAAGTAGCGGGTAGGAGCGGGGAGCTGTTTTTT.

This chain connects TRBV10-3 to TRBJ1-1; tentatively, D is TRBD1 (5 bases). Germline-derived CDR1 and CDR2 are ENHRY and SYGVKD. This CDR3 spans 13 amino acids. V was trimmed by 6 bases and J by 4 bases, leaving 12 bases between them. CDR3 sequence: CAIRQAGPTEAFF. The DNA for the CDR3 is TGTGCCATCAGGCAGGCGGGGCCCACTGAAGCTTTCTTT.

The gene calls are TRBV6-5 and TRBJ1-6; 7 bases match TRBD1. Germline CDR1 reads MNHEY; CDR2 reads SVGAGI. The CDR3 length is 15 residues. V lost 5 bases and J lost 7; bases outside the gene matches: 8. CDR3 loop: CASSREGARNSPLHF. The CDR3, as DNA: TGTGCCAGCAGTCGGGAGGGGGCTCGGAATTCACCCCTCCACTTT.

The sample holds one count of this clone. The V call is TRBV4-2, the J call TRBJ2-7; the D is unclear. Trimming shortened V by 0 bases and J by 6 bases, and 18 bases separated the two germline ends. The CDR3 runs 16 residues. The germline gives CDR1 LGHNA, CDR2 YNFKEQ. Here the CDR3 reads CASSQDLGPSFSEQYF. The CDR3 DNA reads as TGTGCCAGCAGCCAAGATCTTGGGCCCTCGTTCTCCGAGCAGTACTTC.

V and J are TRBV5-6 and TRBJ1-2; 8 nucleotides line up with TRBD1. This CDR3 has 16 amino acids. Germline assignment: CDR1 SGHDT and CDR2 YYEEEE. V lost 5 bases to trimming and J lost 0 bases; unmatched junction nucleotides: 9. The CDR3 reads CASRPQDRAPNYGYTF. The CDR3 DNA follows: TGTGCCAGCAGACCTCAGGACAGGGCCCCTAACTATGGCTACACCTTC.

The rearrangement links TRBV9 to TRBJ2-7, with 9 bases matching TRBD1. CDR1 is SGDLS and CDR2 is YYNGEE in the germline V gene. This CDR3 region has 17 residues. V shed 0 bases and J 2 bases; nucleotides not matched to a gene: 9. CDR3 nucleotide sequence: TGTGCCAGCAGCGTAGATCCACAGGGGGCGAACCCCTACGAGCAGTACTTC. Translated, it gives CASSVDPQGANPYEQYF.